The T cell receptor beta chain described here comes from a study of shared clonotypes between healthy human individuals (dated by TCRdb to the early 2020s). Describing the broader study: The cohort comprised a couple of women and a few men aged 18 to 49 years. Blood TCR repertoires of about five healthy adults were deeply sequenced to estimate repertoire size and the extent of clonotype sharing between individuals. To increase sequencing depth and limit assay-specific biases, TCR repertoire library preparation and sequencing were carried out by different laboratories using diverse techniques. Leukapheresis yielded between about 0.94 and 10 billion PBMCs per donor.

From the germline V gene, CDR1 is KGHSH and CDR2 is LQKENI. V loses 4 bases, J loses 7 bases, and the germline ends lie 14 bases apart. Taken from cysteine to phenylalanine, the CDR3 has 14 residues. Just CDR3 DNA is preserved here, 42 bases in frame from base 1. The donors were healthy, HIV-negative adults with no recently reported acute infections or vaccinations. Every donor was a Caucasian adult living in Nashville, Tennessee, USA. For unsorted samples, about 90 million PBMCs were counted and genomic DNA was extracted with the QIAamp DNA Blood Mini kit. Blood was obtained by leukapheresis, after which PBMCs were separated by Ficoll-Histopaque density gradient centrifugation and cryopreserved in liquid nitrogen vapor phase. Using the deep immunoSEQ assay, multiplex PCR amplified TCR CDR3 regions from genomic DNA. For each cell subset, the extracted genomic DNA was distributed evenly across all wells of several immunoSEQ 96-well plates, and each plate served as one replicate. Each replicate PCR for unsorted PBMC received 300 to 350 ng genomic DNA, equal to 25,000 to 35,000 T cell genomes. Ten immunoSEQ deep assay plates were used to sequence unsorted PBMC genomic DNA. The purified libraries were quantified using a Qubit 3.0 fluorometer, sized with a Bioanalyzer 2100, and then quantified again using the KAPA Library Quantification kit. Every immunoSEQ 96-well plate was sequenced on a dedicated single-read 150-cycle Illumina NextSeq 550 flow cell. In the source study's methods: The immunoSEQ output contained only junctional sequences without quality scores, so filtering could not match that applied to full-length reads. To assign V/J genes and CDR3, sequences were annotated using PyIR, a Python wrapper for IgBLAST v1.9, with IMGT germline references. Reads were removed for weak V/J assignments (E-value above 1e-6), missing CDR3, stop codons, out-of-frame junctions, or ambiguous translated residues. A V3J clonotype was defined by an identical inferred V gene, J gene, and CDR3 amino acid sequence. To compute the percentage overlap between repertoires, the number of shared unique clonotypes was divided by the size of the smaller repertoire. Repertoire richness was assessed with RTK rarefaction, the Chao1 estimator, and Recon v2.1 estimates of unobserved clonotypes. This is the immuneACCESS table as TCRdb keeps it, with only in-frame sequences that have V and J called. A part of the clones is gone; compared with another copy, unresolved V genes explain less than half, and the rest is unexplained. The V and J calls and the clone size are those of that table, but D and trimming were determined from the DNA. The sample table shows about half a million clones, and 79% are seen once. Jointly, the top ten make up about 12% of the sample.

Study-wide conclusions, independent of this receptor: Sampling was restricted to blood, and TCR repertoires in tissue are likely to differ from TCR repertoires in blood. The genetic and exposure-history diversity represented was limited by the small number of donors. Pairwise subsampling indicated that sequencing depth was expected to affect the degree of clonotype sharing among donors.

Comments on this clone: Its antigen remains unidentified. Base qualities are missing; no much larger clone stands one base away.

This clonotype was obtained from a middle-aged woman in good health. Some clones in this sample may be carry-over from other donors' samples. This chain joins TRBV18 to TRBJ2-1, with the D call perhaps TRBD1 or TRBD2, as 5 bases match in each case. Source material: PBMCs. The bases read TGTGCCAGCTCACTCGGGACCACTCAGAATGAGCAGTTCTTC. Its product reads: CASSLGTTQNEQFF.